Listed below are T cell receptor beta chains from one sample, sequenced in a study of cytomegalovirus exposure and HLA in healthy donors. Only in-frame clones appear in the TCRdb table, and some are missing; sequencing was by immunoSEQ multiplex PCR. The table records around 130,000 clones, approximately 83% of them present only once. The sequencing sample was made of PBMCs. The receptors derive from a girl aged 2 to 10 in good health and CMV-seronegative. Each CDR3 is given with its conserved first and last residue. The order of the fields is CDR3 protein, CDR3 DNA, D gene, clone size, V gene, J gene. A D gene is named only where the DNA matches it firmly. The listing skips clone size in some rows; elsewhere it reads once, few, many or a size class.

CDR3: CASSLNGVLGSPLHF
DNA: TGTGCCAGCAGCTTAAATGGAGTCTTAGGTTCACCCCTCCACTTT
D: .
size: .
V: TRBV5-4
J: TRBJ1-6

CDR3: CASGGRVGPQHF
DNA: TGTGCCAGCGGCGGCAGGGTGGGTCCCCAGCATTTT
D: .
size: .
V: TRBV5-8
J: TRBJ1-5

CDR3: CASSLTGEAKNIQYF
DNA: TGTGCCAGCAGCCTAACAGGGGAGGCCAAAAACATTCAGTACTTC
D: TRBD1
size: .
V: TRBV13
J: TRBJ2-4

CDR3: CAWSIRGYNSPLHF
DNA: TGTGCCTGGAGCATCAGGGGCTATAATTCCCCCCTCCACTTT
D: .
size: few
V: TRBV30
J: TRBJ1-6

CDR3: CASSPHTIKNTEAFF
DNA: TGTGCCAGCAGTCCTCACACGATAAAGAACACTGAAGCTTTCTTT
D: .
size: .
V: TRBV28
J: TRBJ1-1

CDR3: CASSATGTSGSEQYF
DNA: TGTGCCAGCAGTGCCACTGGGACTAGCGGGAGCGAGCAGTACTTC
D: TRBD2
size: .
V: TRBV27
J: TRBJ2-7

CDR3: CASTKRGDSSGNTIYF
DNA: TGTGCCAGCACAAAAAGGGGGGACAGCTCTGGAAACACCATATATTTT
D: TRBD1
size: .
V: TRBV6-6
J: TRBJ1-3

CDR3: CASTNDPGVDEKLFF
DNA: TGTGCCAGCACCAACGACCCAGGGGTTGATGAAAAACTGTTTTTT
D: .
size: .
V: TRBV6-5
J: TRBJ1-4

CDR3: CASSWMTGGNYEQYF
DNA: TGTGCCAGCAGCTGGATGACAGGGGGGAATTACGAGCAGTACTTC
D: TRBD1
size: few
V: TRBV5-6
J: TRBJ2-7

CDR3: CASSSLGLAGSGGYEQYF
DNA: TGTGCCAGCAGCTCATTAGGACTAGCGGGATCCGGGGGGTACGAGCAGTACTTC
D: TRBD2
size: .
V: TRBV7-8
J: TRBJ2-7

CDR3: CASSKTGAKNIQYF
DNA: TGTGCCAGCAGTAAGACAGGGGCCAAAAACATTCAGTACTTC
D: TRBD1
size: .
V: TRBV6-5
J: TRBJ2-4

CDR3: CASSYSLGQGRNEQFF
DNA: TGTGCCAGCAGTTACTCGCTTGGACAGGGGAGAAATGAGCAGTTCTTC
D: TRBD1
size: .
V: TRBV6-5
J: TRBJ2-1

CDR3: CTSSDRDTQPQHF
DNA: TGTACCAGCAGTGACAGGGACACTCAGCCCCAGCATTTT
D: TRBD1
size: .
V: TRBV6-5
J: TRBJ1-5

CDR3: CASSPGTGGAQDTQYF
DNA: TGTGCCAGCAGCCCCGGAACCGGGGGTGCCCAAGATACGCAGTATTTT
D: .
size: .
V: TRBV6-4
J: TRBJ2-3

CDR3: CASSIELAGGPQTQYF
DNA: TGTGCCAGTAGTATCGAACTAGCGGGAGGGCCGCAGACCCAGTACTTC
D: TRBD2
size: once
V: TRBV19
J: TRBJ2-5

CDR3: CASSLAGQGDYEQYF
DNA: TGCGCCAGCAGCTTGGCCGGGCAGGGCGACTACGAGCAGTACTTC
D: .
size: .
V: TRBV5-1
J: TRBJ2-7

CDR3: CASSLDSPGNTEAFF
DNA: TGTGCCAGCAGCTTAGACTCCCCCGGGAACACTGAAGCTTTCTTT
D: .
size: once
V: TRBV5-6
J: TRBJ1-1

CDR3: CASSLHPRSSYNSPLHF
DNA: TGTGCCAGCAGCTTACATCCTCGGAGCTCCTATAATTCACCCCTCCACTTT
D: .
size: once
V: TRBV7-2
J: TRBJ1-6

CDR3: CASSQDPGKGTKNIQYF
DNA: TGTGCCAGCAGCCAAGATCCGGGGAAGGGAACCAAAAACATTCAGTACTTC
D: .
size: .
V: TRBV14
J: TRBJ2-4

CDR3: CASSSTEIQETQYF
DNA: TGTGCCAGCAGCTCAACAGAGATACAAGAGACCCAGTACTTC
D: .
size: .
V: TRBV5-4
J: TRBJ2-5

CDR3: CASSPVRDTIYF
DNA: TGTGCCAGCAGCCCCGTCCGGGACACCATATATTTT
D: .
size: .
V: TRBV7-9
J: TRBJ1-3

CDR3: CASSYLTSQPQHF
DNA: TGTGCCAGCAGTTACTTAACAAGTCAGCCCCAGCATTTT
D: .
size: .
V: TRBV6-6
J: TRBJ1-5

CDR3: CASSFSAGGNGYTF
DNA: TGTGCCAGCAGCTTTTCCGCAGGGGGAAATGGCTACACCTTC
D: TRBD1
size: .
V: TRBV7-2
J: TRBJ1-2

CDR3: CASSLQGMNTEAFF
DNA: TGTGCCAGCAGTTTACAGGGGATGAACACTGAAGCTTTCTTT
D: .
size: .
V: TRBV28
J: TRBJ1-1

CDR3: CASISANTGELFF
DNA: TGTGCCAGTATCTCGGCGAACACCGGGGAGCTGTTTTTT
D: .
size: .
V: TRBV19
J: TRBJ2-2

CDR3: CAISPGAGEEETQYF
DNA: TGTGCCATCAGTCCAGGGGCGGGGGAGGAAGAGACCCAGTACTTC
D: .
size: .
V: TRBV10-3
J: TRBJ2-5

CDR3: CASSQTGTGANVLTF
DNA: TGCGCCAGCAGCCAAACAGGTACTGGGGCCAACGTCCTGACTTTC
D: .
size: .
V: TRBV4-1
J: TRBJ2-6

CDR3: CASSSPEGETNEKLFF
DNA: TGTGCCAGCAGCTCCCCCGAGGGAGAAACTAATGAAAAACTGTTTTTT
D: .
size: .
V: TRBV5-5
J: TRBJ1-4

CDR3: CASGPLQETQYF
DNA: TGCGCCAGCGGGCCATTACAAGAGACCCAGTACTTC
D: .
size: .
V: TRBV5-1
J: TRBJ2-5

CDR3: CASGPPGTGREKLFF
DNA: TGTGCTAGTGGGCCCCCCGGGACAGGGCGTGAAAAACTGTTTTTT
D: TRBD1
size: .
V: TRBV12-5
J: TRBJ1-4

CDR3: CASSRLAGVNEQYF
DNA: TGCGCCAGCAGTCGGCTAGCGGGAGTGAATGAGCAGTACTTC
D: TRBD2
size: .
V: TRBV5-1
J: TRBJ2-7

CDR3: CASSPRVSSNTEAFF
DNA: TGCGCCAGCAGCCCCCGGGTGAGCTCGAACACTGAAGCTTTCTTT
D: .
size: .
V: TRBV5-1
J: TRBJ1-1

CDR3: CASSLTRPPIGKLFF
DNA: TGTGCCAGCAGCTTAACTCGACCCCCGATCGGGAAACTGTTTTTT
D: .
size: .
V: TRBV6-5
J: TRBJ1-4

CDR3: CAIRTVVQGLGHF
DNA: TGTGCCATACGGACCGTGGTACAGGGATTAGGGCATTTT
D: .
size: .
V: TRBV10-3
J: TRBJ1-5

CDR3: CAWSYGETGPYEQYF
DNA: TGTGCCTGGAGTTATGGTGAGACAGGGCCCTACGAGCAGTACTTC
D: TRBD1
size: .
V: TRBV30
J: TRBJ2-7

CDR3: CAWSGGRNTGELFF
DNA: TGTGCCTGGAGTGGAGGAAGAAACACCGGGGAGCTGTTTTTT
D: .
size: .
V: TRBV30
J: TRBJ2-2

CDR3: CASSLNGGGNSPLHF
DNA: TGTGCCAGCAGCCTCAACGGGGGAGGCAATTCACCCCTCCACTTT
D: .
size: .
V: TRBV7-2
J: TRBJ1-6

CDR3: CASRFDRGGNQPQHF
DNA: TGTGCAAGTCGCTTCGACAGGGGCGGCAATCAGCCCCAGCATTTT
D: .
size: .
V: TRBV12-2
J: TRBJ1-5

CDR3: CASSELRGGQETQYF
DNA: TGTGCCAGCAGTGAACTACGGGGGGGCCAAGAGACCCAGTACTTC
D: TRBD2
size: .
V: TRBV2
J: TRBJ2-5

CDR3: CASSLFGSSYNEQFF
DNA: TGTGCCAGCAGTCTCTTCGGGAGCTCTTACAATGAGCAGTTCTTC
D: .
size: .
V: TRBV27
J: TRBJ2-1

CDR3: CASSVGPSGREDTQYF
DNA: TGTGCCAGCAGCGTAGGTCCTAGCGGGAGGGAAGATACGCAGTATTTT
D: TRBD2
size: .
V: TRBV9
J: TRBJ2-3

CDR3: CASRLRAGLGGELFF
DNA: TGCGCCAGCAGGCTACGAGCGGGACTGGGCGGGGAGCTGTTTTTT
D: TRBD2
size: .
V: TRBV4-1
J: TRBJ2-2

CDR3: CASSQHTGRTEAFF
DNA: TGTGCCAGTAGTCAGCACACGGGGAGGACTGAAGCTTTCTTT
D: .
size: once
V: TRBV19
J: TRBJ1-1

CDR3: CASSLWDTGGEQYF
DNA: TGCGCCAGCAGCCTTTGGGACACCGGTGGCGAGCAGTACTTC
D: .
size: .
V: TRBV5-1
J: TRBJ2-7

CDR3: CASSRDRVTDGYTF
DNA: TGTGCCAGCAGCCGGGACAGGGTAACGGATGGCTACACCTTC
D: TRBD1
size: .
V: TRBV2
J: TRBJ1-2